This note documents a single T cell receptor (beta chain) sequence. This specimen belongs to a study of blood T cell repertoires in COVID-19. Overall study context: Donors in the United States, Italy and Spain gave samples during acute or convalescent COVID-19. PBMCs, B-cell-depleted T cells, or T cells provided the cDNA or gDNA that made up the material.

Germline V lookup: CDR1 LGHNA, CDR2 YNFKEQ. The CDR3 has 15 amino acids. Trimming shortened V by 1 base and J by 0 bases, and 8 bases separated the two germline ends. Original analysis: It was from reference gene primer amplification that nucleated cell counts were estimated. Sequencing was performed with immunoSEQ multiplex PCR; in TCRdb, only in-frame clones are kept and a portion is missing. V, J and clone size were drawn from that table, and D and trimming were deduced from the DNA. The repertoire holds hundreds of thousands of clones, with about 85% as singletons. Sequenced: PBMCs or T cells enriched from blood (not recorded which). This receptor was obtained from a woman aged 25 to 39 who had been exposed to COVID-19. The chain joins TRBV4-2 to TRBJ2-3; no clear D gene. The CDR3 region has the DNA TGTGCCAGCAGCCAAGCGGGTAGTAGCACAGATACGCAGTATTTT. Translated: CASSQAGSSTDTQYF.